Sequencing of this T cell receptor (beta chain) was carried out in a study of shared clonotypes between healthy human individuals. Findings of the study overall: Richness estimates generally favored naive over memory subsets. With several donors compared, about 5.2% of naive CD4 clonotypes were shared.

Naive CD8 populations comprised CD45RO-negative cells positively selected for CCR7, excluding terminally differentiated effector memory CD45RA+ cells. As originally analysed: ImmunoSEQ supplied junction-only sequences lacking quality scores, so filtering was different. Libraries were prepared by immunoSEQ multiplex PCR; TCRdb keeps only in-frame clonotypes and omits some of them. From that table come the V and J calls and clone size; the DNA was used to work out D and trimming. The sample records 1.5 million to 2.5 million clones, approximately 94% being singletons. The CDR3 length is 13 residues. From germline, CDR1 is SGHTA and CDR2 FQGNSA. Trimming pared 1 base from V and 5 bases from J, leaving 8 bases between. Only a few counts were recorded for this clone. Its antigen remains unidentified.

This clonotype was obtained from a young man in good health. The chain uses TRBV7-2 and TRBJ1-1; perhaps TRBD1 as D (5 bases). Material for sequencing was naive CD8+ T cells sorted from blood. CDR3 bases: TGTGCCAGCAGCTTAGGGGGCCAGACTGAAGCTTTCTTT. Translation gives CASSLGGQTEAFF. Using reference TRBV7-2 and TRBJ1-1 for the parts outside the CDR3, the full variable domain is GAGVSQSPSNKVTEKGKDVELRCDPISGHTALYWYRQSLGQGLEFLIYFQGNSAPDKSGLPSDRFSAERTGGSVSTLTIQRTQQEDSAVYLCASSLGGQTEAFFGQGTRLTVV.